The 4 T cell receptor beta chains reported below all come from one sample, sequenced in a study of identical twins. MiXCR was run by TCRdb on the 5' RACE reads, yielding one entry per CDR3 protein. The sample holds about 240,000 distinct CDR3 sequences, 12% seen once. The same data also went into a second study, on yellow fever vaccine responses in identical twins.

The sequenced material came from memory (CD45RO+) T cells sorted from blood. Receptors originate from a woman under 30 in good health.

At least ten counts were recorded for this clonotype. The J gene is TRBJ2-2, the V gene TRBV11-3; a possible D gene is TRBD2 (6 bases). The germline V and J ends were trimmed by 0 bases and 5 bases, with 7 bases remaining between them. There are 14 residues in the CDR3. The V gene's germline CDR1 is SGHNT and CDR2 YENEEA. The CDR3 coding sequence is TGTGCCAGCAGCTTAGATGGGGGGACCGGGGAGCTGTTTTTT. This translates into CASSLDGGTGELFF.

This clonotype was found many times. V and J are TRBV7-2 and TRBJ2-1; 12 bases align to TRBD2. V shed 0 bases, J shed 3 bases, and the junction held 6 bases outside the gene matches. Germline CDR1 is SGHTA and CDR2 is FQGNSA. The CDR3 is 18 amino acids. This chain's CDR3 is CASSLAGLAGGSYNEQFF. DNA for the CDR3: TGTGCCAGCAGCTTAGCAGGCCTAGCGGGAGGGAGCTACAATGAGCAGTTCTTC. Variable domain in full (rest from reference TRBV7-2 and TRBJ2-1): GAGVSQSPSNKVTEKGKDVELRCDPISGHTALYWYRQSLGQGLEFLIYFQGNSAPDKSGLPSDRFSAERTGGSVSTLTIQRTQQEDSAVYLCASSLAGLAGGSYNEQFFGPGTRLTVL.

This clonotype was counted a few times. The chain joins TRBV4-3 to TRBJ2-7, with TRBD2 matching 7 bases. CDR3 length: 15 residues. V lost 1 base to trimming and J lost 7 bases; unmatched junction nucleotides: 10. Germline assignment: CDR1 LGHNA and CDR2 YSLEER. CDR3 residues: CASSQVGAGVGEQYF. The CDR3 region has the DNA TGCGCCAGCAGCCAAGTTGGGGCGGGAGTGGGGGAGCAGTACTTC.

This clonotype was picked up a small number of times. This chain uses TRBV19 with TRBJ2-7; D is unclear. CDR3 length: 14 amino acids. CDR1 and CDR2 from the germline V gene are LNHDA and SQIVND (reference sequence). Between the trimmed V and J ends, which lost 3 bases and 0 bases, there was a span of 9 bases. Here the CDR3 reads CASSMSHNSYEQYF. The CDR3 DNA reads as TGTGCCAGTAGTATGTCGCACAACTCCTACGAGCAGTACTTC. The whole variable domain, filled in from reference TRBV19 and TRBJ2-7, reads DGGITQSPKYLFRKEGQNVTLSCEQNLNHDAMYWYRQDPGQGLRLIYYSQIVNDFQKGDIAEGYSVSREKKESFPLTVTSAQKNPTAFYLCASSMSHNSYEQYFGPGTRLTVT.